This T cell receptor (beta chain) was recovered during a study of cytomegalovirus exposure and HLA in healthy donors. Libraries were prepared by immunoSEQ multiplex PCR; TCRdb keeps only in-frame clonotypes and omits some of them. The repertoire consists of over 45,000 clones, with roughly 93% occurring once and the leading ten covering under 7%. Germline V gene lookup returns CDR1 MNHEY and CDR2 SMNVEV (reference sequence). Unmatched junction bases numbered 22, after V lost 4 bases and J lost 5 bases. This CDR3 contains 20 residues. This clone occurred once. Its target is unknown. Study conclusions and caveats: The TCR clusters that emerged in the first cohort tended, a later analysis found, to co-occur in the 120 or so validation repertoires.

This clonotype was sampled from a woman younger than 30 in good health and CMV-seronegative. The chain combines TRBV27 with TRBJ2-3, with TRBD1 matching over 9 bases. The sequenced sample was PBMCs. This CDR3 is CASSSSIRTLGQGWGDTQYF. The DNA of the CDR3 is TGTGCCAGCAGTTCCTCTATTAGGACGTTGGGACAGGGATGGGGAGATACGCAGTATTTT.